Presented here are 8 T cell receptor beta chains from one specimen sequenced in a study of blood T cell repertoires in COVID-19. The assay was immunoSEQ multiplex PCR, and TCRdb's table has in-frame clones only and misses some. This sample carries 200,000 to 250,000 clones, about 88% of them seen once, and the ten largest clones take 2.7%. Input material: peripheral blood. These receptors all come from a woman between 55 and 75 years old with acute or convalescent COVID-19.

The chain carries TRBV27 and TRBJ2-1; the D gene is possibly TRBD1 (7 bases). The germline V gene has CDR1 MNHEY and CDR2 SMNVEV (reference sequence). This CDR3 is built from 13 residues. The V gene lost 10 bases and the J gene lost 3 bases, with 13 bases spanning the gap. The CDR3 DNA reads TGTGCCACCGGGGGACAGTTCTACAATGAGCAGTTCTTC. Translating gives CATGGQFYNEQFF.

The chain recombines TRBV5-1 with TRBJ2-5; 9 bases agree with TRBD1. CDR3 length: 16 residues. The germline V gene has CDR1 SGHRS and CDR2 YFSETQ. V dropped 0 bases and J dropped 2; count of bases not matched to a gene: 5. CDR3 sequence (DNA): TGCGCCAGCAGCTTGGATCCCGGGACAGGGCAAGAGACCCAGTACTTC. Protein product: CASSLDPGTGQETQYF.

The chain couples TRBV5-5 to TRBJ2-7, with 8 bases fitting TRBD1. Germline-derived CDR1 and CDR2 are SGHKS and YYEKEE (reference sequence). There are 15 residues in the CDR3. The J segment lost 3 bases and the V segment lost 4 bases, leaving 9 bases of the junction unmatched. CDR3 coding DNA: TGTGCCAGCAGCCAGGGGACAGGCGAACTCTACGAGCAGTACTTC. Its protein is CASSQGTGELYEQYF.

The rearrangement links TRBV7-8 to TRBJ1-4; 7 bases fit TRBD1. The CDR3 is 15 residues long. Germline V lookup: CDR1 SGHVS, CDR2 FQNEAQ. V gave up 3 bases and J gave up 7 bases; unmatched junction bases: 8. The CDR3 DNA is TGTGCCAGCAGCTTTGAGGGGGCGCTGATTGAAAAACTGTTTTTT. It yields the protein CASSFEGALIEKLFF.

V is TRBV5-6 and J is TRBJ1-5, with 10 positions matching TRBD1. CDR1 and CDR2 (germline): SGHDT, YYEEEE. The V gene end was trimmed by 1 base and the J gene end by 5 bases; junction bases not matched to a gene: 9. The CDR3 has 17 residues. The CDR3 DNA reads as TGTGCCAGCAGCTTGTGGGGACCGGGACAGGGGTATCAGCCCCAGCATTTT. Its translation: CASSLWGPGQGYQPQHF.

This clone was counted once. The chain employs TRBV2 and TRBJ2-7, with D possibly matching TRBD1 (5 bases). The CDR3 is 14 amino acids. V dropped 7 bases and J dropped 6 bases, with 19 bases sitting between them. Germline V gene data show CDR1 as SNHLY and CDR2 as FYNNEI. CDR3 residues: CASNAPDISFEQYF. The DNA of the CDR3 is TGTGCCAGCAATGCCCCGGACATTTCTTTCGAGCAGTACTTC.

This clone was detected once. Here the CDR3 DNA reads TGTGCTAGTGGTATCGTATTTACCGGGACTAGCGGGTACTACGAGCAGTACTTC. It encodes CASGIVFTGTSGYYEQYF. The J gene is TRBJ2-7, the V gene TRBV12-5; 12 positions match TRBD2. The CDR3 covers 18 residues. J was trimmed by 3 bases and V by 5 bases; bases with no gene match: 14. The germline gives CDR1 LGHNT, CDR2 FRNRAP.

The rearrangement joins TRBV9 to TRBJ1-1; maybe TRBD1 (6 bases). The CDR3 runs 13 residues. Trimming took off 2 bases at V and 4 bases at J, with 9 bases between the two ends. From germline, CDR1 is SGDLS and CDR2 YYNGEE. The CDR3 loop reads CASSVTGFTEAFF. The DNA of the CDR3 is TGTGCCAGCAGCGTTACAGGGTTCACTGAAGCTTTCTTT.